This T cell receptor beta chain was identified during a study of CD4 and CD8 cells across lung adenocarcinoma regions. This CDR3 is built from 13 residues. V was shortened by 3 bases and J by 4 bases, with 9 bases between the two germline ends. Samples came from patients with localized non-small cell lung adenocarcinoma. TCRdb passed the PCR reads through MiXCR, listing each CDR3 protein once. This repertoire shows fewer than 20,000 distinct CDR3 sequences, around 52% found once; its top ten account for about 31%. This receptor was taken from a female donor with lung adenocarcinoma. The CD4 and CD8 labels of this study may be unreliable. The sequenced sample consisted of CD8+ T cells from the center of a lung tumor. The chain combines TRBV12-3 or TRBV12-4 with TRBJ2-5; no clear D gene. CDR3 loop: CASSFLVGETQYF. CDR3 nucleotides: TGTGCCAGCAGTTTTCTAGTAGGAGAGACCCAGTACTTC.